The clone carrying this T cell receptor (beta chain) was recorded at least ten times. Its antigen remains unknown. Amplification of TRBV12-4/TRBJ1-2 clonotypes used adaptor-ligated barcode primers. TCRdb reprocessed the multiplex PCR reads with MiXCR, giving one entry per CDR3 protein. The table records about 460 distinct CDR3 sequences, roughly 6.4% of them present only once. Findings and caveats of the study: Tumor memory CD4+ T cell TCR gene usage was found to cluster with blood and lymph node memory CD4+ cells and with lymph node naive CD4+ cells. Tumor Tregs overlapped most with tumor, then blood, naive CD4+ cells. Naive CD4+ cells shared around an eighth of tumor Treg sequences.

V was clipped by 5 bases and J by 6 bases; unmatched bases: 6. The CDR3 contains 13 residues. This clonotype was sampled from a female donor with breast cancer. Sequencing input: naive CD4+ T cells sorted from blood. Subset indicated: naive CD4+ T cells, CD4+CD45RA+CD25-. The chain has TRBV12-3 or TRBV12-4 and TRBJ1-2; 7 bases line up with TRBD1. The CDR3 DNA follows: TGTGCCAGCAGTCTAACAGGGGTTCATGGCTACACCTTC. Translated: CASSLTGVHGYTF.